These 13 T cell receptor beta chains were sequenced from one sample in a study of PD-L1 blockade in urothelial cancer. TCRdb keeps only in-frame clones here, not all; method: immunoSEQ multiplex PCR. The table has about 82,000 clones, about 80% seen once. This sample comprised PBMCs, obtained around atezolizumab (anti-PD-L1) treatment. These TCRs come from a man aged 65 to 79 with urothelial cancer.

The genes are TRBV5-1 and TRBJ1-2, with 9 bases that match TRBD1. The length of the CDR3 is 15 residues. Germline trimming cut 1 base from V and 2 bases from J; bases unmatched to any gene: 3. The V gene's germline CDR1 is SGHRS and CDR2 YFSETQ. In nucleotides, the CDR3 is TGCGCCAGCAGCTTGCAAGGACAGGGGAACTATGGCTACACCTTC. Amino acid sequence: CASSLQGQGNYGYTF.

The chain is built from TRBV6-5 and TRBJ2-5; 12 bases fit TRBD2. The CDR3 consists of 15 residues. Looked up from germline, CDR1 is MNHEY and CDR2 is SVGAGI. The junction had 3 bases not matched to a gene; V was cut back by 5 bases and J by 2 bases. The CDR3 coding sequence is TGTGCCAGCAGTAGGACTAGCGGGGAACAAGAGACCCAGTACTTC. Protein product: CASSRTSGEQETQYF.

The V and J genes are TRBV6-6 and TRBJ1-5; D ambiguous. Germline V lookup: CDR1 MNHNY, CDR2 SVGAGI (reference sequence). V lost 2 bases and J 3 bases, leaving 5 bases between the germline ends. CDR3 size: 13 residues. CDR3 sequence: CASSYTDNQPQHF. The CDR3 nucleotides read TGTGCCAGCAGTTACACTGACAATCAGCCCCAGCATTTT.

V is TRBV6-5 and J is TRBJ2-7; 8 nucleotides align to TRBD2. V dropped 0 bases and J dropped 7; count of bases not matched to a gene: 8. The CDR3 runs to 15 residues. Per germline, CDR1 MNHEY and CDR2 SVGAGI. The CDR3 DNA sequence: TGTGCCAGCAGTTACTCGACTAGCGCGCAGGGGGAGCAGTACTTC. Protein: CASSYSTSAQGEQYF.

The chain carries TRBV15 and TRBJ1-1, with TRBD1 matching 9 bases. Germline CDR1 reads LNHNV; CDR2 reads YYDKDF (reference sequence). The CDR3 covers 15 residues. V was clipped by 3 bases and J by 4 bases; unmatched bases: 6. For the CDR3, the DNA is TGTGCCACCAGCAGCGGACAGGGGTTCGGCACTGAAGCTTTCTTT. Protein product: CATSSGQGFGTEAFF. Supplemented by reference TRBV15 and TRBJ1-1, the full variable domain reads DAMVIQNPRYQVTQFGKPVTLSCSQTLNHNVMYWYQQKSSQAPKLLFHYYDKDFNNEADTPDNFQSRRPNTSFCFLDIRSPGLGDTAMYLCATSSGQGFGTEAFFGQGTRLTVV.

The V call is TRBV11-2, the J call TRBJ1-2, with D possibly being TRBD1 (5 bases). V lost 1 base, J lost 6 bases, and 12 bases lay in between. The CDR3 covers 14 residues. Germline-derived CDR1 and CDR2 are SGHAT and FQNNGV. The CDR3 loop is CASSLGGASDGYTF. Here the CDR3 DNA reads TGTGCCAGCAGCTTAGGGGGCGCCAGTGATGGCTACACCTTC.

The J gene is TRBJ2-1, the V gene TRBV6-1, with D maybe TRBD2 (6 bases). This CDR3 comprises 13 residues. The germline CDR1 and CDR2 sequences are MNHNS and SASEGT. With 7 bases removed from V and 10 bases from J, the gap between germline ends came to 17 bases. CDR3 sequence: CASTWDSEGEQFF. CDR3 DNA: TGTGCCAGCACCTGGGACTCCGAGGGCGAGCAGTTCTTC.

J is TRBJ1-2 and V is TRBV29-1, with TRBD1 as a possible D gene (5 bases). The CDR3 extends over 12 amino acids. CDR1 is SQVTM, CDR2 ANQGSEA, per germline. The ends were cut back, 6 bases at V and 2 bases at J, with 10 bases in the middle. The CDR3 spells CSVGRGNYGYTF. CDR3 coding DNA: TGCAGCGTCGGGAGGGGAAACTATGGCTACACCTTC.

This clone was observed once. The rearrangement joins TRBV9 to TRBJ1-6; 10 nucleotides line up with TRBD1. This CDR3 is built from 17 residues. Germline V gene data show CDR1 as SGDLS and CDR2 as YYNGEE. The ends lost 0 bases at V and 5 bases at J; junction bases unmatched: 5. CDR3 residues: CASSVDPTGGHNSPLHF. The CDR3 nucleotides are TGTGCCAGCAGCGTAGACCCGACAGGGGGCCATAATTCACCCCTCCACTTT.

V is TRBV4-2 and J is TRBJ2-5; 13 bases align to TRBD2. The length of the CDR3 is 19 residues. V trimming: 5 bases; J trimming: 3 bases; junction bases outside the gene matches: 15. Germline CDR1 is LGHNA and CDR2 is YNFKEQ. CDR3 bases: TGTGCCAGCAGCTTATCCGGGACTAGCGGGGCTCGATTCGAAGAGACCCAGTACTTC. Its translation is CASSLSGTSGARFEETQYF.

The chain is built from TRBV5-1 and TRBJ2-7; TRBD2 agrees at 12 bases. Losses at the gene ends were 4 bases for V and 0 bases for J; bases not matched to a gene: 5. CDR1 and CDR2 from the germline V gene are SGHRS and YFSETQ. The CDR3 consists of 16 residues. The CDR3 region is CASSLGTSGRSYEQYF. CDR3 DNA sequence: TGCGCCAGCAGCCTAGGGACTAGCGGGCGCTCCTACGAGCAGTACTTC.

The V gene is TRBV27, the J gene TRBJ2-7; 7 bases line up with TRBD2. Trimming at V came to 6 bases and at J to 4 bases, leaving 18 bases not matched to a gene. This CDR3 comprises 17 residues. Germline CDR1 and CDR2: MNHEY and SMNVEV (reference sequence). CDR3 in amino acids: CASSSISATSVPYEQYF. The CDR3 coding sequence is TGTGCCAGCAGCTCCATATCGGCTACTAGCGTTCCATACGAGCAGTACTTC.

The chain combines TRBV27 with TRBJ1-1; D unresolved. V was trimmed by 6 bases and J by 1 base, leaving 9 bases between them. This CDR3 has 13 residues. The germline gives CDR1 MNHEY, CDR2 SMNVEV (reference sequence). The DNA of the CDR3 is TGTGCCAGCAGCCACGCGAGGAACACTGAAGCTTTCTTT. Protein product: CASSHARNTEAFF.